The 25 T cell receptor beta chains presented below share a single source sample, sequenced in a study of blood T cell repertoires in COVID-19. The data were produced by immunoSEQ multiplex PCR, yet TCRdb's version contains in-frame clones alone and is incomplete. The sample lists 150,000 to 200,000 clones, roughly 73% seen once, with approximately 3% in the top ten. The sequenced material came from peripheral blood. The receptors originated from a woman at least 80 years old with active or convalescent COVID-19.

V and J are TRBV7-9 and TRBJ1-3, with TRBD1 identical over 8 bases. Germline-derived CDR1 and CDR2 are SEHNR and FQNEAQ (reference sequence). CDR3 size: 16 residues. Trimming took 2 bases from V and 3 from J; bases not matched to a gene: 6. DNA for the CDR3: TGTGCCAGCAGCTTAAGCCAGGGGGCCCGTGGAAACACCATATATTTT. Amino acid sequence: CASSLSQGARGNTIYF.

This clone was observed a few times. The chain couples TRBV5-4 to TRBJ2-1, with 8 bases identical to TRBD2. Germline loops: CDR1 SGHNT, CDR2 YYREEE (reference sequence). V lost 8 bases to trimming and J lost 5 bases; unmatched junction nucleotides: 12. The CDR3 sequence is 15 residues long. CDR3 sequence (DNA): TGTGCCAGTTCTCGGGCGGGGGGTAACCACAATGAGCAGTTCTTC. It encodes CASSRAGGNHNEQFF.

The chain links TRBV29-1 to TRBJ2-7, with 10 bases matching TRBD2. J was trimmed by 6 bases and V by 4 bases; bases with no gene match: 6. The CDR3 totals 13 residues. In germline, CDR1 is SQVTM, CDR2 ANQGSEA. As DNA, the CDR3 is TGCAGCGTTGCCCCTAGCGGGGGTGCCGAGCAGTACTTC. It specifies CSVAPSGGAEQYF.

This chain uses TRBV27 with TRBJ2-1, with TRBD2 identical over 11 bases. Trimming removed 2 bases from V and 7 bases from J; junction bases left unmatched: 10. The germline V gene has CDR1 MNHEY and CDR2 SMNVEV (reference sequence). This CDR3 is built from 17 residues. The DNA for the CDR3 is TGTGCCAGCAGTTTAGTCGGGGTAGCGGGGGGGGAGAATGAGCAGTTCTTC. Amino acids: CASSLVGVAGGENEQFF.

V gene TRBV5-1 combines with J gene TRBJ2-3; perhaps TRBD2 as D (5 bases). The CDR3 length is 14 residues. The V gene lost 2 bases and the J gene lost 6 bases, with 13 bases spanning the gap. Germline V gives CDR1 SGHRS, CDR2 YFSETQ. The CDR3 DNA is TGCGCCAGCAGCTTCCAGGACTTGGATGATACGCAGTATTTT. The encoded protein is CASSFQDLDDTQYF.

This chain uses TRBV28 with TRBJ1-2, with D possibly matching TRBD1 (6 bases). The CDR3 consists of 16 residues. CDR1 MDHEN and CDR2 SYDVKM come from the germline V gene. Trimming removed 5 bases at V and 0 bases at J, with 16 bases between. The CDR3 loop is CASSPPGHPTNYGYTF. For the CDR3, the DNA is TGTGCCAGCAGTCCGCCGGGACATCCCACTAACTATGGCTACACCTTC.

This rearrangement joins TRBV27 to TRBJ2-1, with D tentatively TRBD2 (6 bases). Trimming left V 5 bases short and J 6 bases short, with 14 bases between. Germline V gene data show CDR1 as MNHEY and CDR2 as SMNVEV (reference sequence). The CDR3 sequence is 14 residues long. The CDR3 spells CASSPGLGANEQFF. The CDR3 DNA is TGTGCCAGCAGTCCGGGACTTGGGGCCAATGAGCAGTTCTTC.

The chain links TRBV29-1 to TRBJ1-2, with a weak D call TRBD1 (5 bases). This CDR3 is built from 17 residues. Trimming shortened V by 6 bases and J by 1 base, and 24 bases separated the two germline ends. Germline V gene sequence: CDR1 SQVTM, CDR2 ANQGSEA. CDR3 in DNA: TGCAGCGTGAGGAGGGGCAGTAAACCCCTTTTTAACTATGGCTACACCTTC. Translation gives CSVRRGSKPLFNYGYTF.

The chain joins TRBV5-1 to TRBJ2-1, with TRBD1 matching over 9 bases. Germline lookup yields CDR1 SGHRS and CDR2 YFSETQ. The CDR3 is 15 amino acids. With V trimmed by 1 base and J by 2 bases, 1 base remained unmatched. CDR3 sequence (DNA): TGCGCCAGCAGCTTGTGGACAGGGGCCTACAATGAGCAGTTCTTC. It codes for CASSLWTGAYNEQFF.

The CDR3 nucleotides are TGTGCCAGCAGCGATCGACAGGGGACGGGCACAGATACGCAGTATTTT. Its translation: CASSDRQGTGTDTQYF. V usage is TRBV5-5 and J usage is TRBJ2-3; 8 bases are a match to TRBD1. The CDR3 spans 16 residues. Germline assignment: CDR1 SGHKS and CDR2 YYEKEE (reference sequence). V dropped 4 bases and J dropped 1; count of bases not matched to a gene: 8. The full variable domain, its missing parts supplied by reference TRBV5-5 and TRBJ2-3, is DAGVTQSPTHLIKTRGQQVTLRCSPISGHKSVSWYQQVLGQGPQFIFQYYEKEERGRGNFPDRFSARQFPNYSSELNVNALLLGDSALYLCASSDRQGTGTDTQYFGPGTRLTVL.

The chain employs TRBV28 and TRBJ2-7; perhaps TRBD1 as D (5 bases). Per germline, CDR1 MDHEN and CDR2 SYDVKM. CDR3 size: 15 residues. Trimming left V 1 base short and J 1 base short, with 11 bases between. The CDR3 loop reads CASSLYPGISYEQYF. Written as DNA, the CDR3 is TGTGCCAGCAGTTTATATCCAGGGATTTCCTACGAGCAGTACTTC.

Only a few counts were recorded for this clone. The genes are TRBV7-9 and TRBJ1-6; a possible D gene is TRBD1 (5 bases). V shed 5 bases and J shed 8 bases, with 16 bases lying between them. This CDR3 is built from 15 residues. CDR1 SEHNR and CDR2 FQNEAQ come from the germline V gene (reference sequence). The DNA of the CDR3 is TGTGCCAGCAGCCCGAGACAGCCCCCTGATTCACCCCTCCACTTT. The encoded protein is CASSPRQPPDSPLHF.

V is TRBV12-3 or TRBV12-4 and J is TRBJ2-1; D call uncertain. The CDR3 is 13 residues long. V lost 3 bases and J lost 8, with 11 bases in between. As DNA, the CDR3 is TGTGCCAGCAGTTTCGGTGGAGTTGATGAGCAGTTCTTC. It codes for CASSFGGVDEQFF.

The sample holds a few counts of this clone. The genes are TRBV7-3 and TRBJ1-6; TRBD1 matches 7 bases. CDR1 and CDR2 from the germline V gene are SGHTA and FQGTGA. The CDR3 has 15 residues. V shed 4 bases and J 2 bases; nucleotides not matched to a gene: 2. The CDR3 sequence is CASSSQGAYNSPLHF. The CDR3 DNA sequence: TGTGCCAGCAGCTCGCAGGGGGCCTATAATTCACCCCTCCACTTT.

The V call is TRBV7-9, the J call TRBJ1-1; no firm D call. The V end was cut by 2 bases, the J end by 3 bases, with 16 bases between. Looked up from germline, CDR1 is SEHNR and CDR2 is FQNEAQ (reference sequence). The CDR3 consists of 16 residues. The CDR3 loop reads CASSLRGHVVDTEAFF. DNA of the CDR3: TGTGCCAGCAGCTTAAGAGGGCACGTAGTGGACACTGAAGCTTTCTTT.

The CDR3 loop reads CASSYPGYNSPLHF. In nucleotides, the CDR3 is TGTGCCAGCAGTTACCCGGGCTATAATTCACCCCTCCACTTT. The genes are TRBV6-2 or TRBV6-3 and TRBJ1-6; D gene unclear. Per the germline V gene, CDR1 is MNHEY and CDR2 is SVGEGT. This CDR3 contains 14 residues. V lost 2 bases and J lost 3, with 5 bases in between.

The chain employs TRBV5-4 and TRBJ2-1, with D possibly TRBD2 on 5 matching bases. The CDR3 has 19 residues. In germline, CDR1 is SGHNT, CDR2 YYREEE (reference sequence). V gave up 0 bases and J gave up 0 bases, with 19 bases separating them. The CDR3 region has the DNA TGTGCCAGCAGCTTGGGTGCGGGCCCCCGAGTGAGCTCCTACAATGAGCAGTTCTTC. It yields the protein CASSLGAGPRVSSYNEQFF.

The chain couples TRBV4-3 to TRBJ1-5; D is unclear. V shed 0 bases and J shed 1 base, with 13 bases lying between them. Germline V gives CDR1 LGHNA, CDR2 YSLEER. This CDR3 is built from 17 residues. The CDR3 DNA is TGCGCCAGCAGCCAAGATATAGGCGGCCTAAGCAATCAGCCCCAGCATTTT. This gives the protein CASSQDIGGLSNQPQHF.

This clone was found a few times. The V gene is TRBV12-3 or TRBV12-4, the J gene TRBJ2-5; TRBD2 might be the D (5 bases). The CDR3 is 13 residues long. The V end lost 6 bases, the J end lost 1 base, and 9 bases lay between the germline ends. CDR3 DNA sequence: TGTGCCAGCAGCCGACTATTCCAAGAGACCCAGTACTTC. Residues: CASSRLFQETQYF.

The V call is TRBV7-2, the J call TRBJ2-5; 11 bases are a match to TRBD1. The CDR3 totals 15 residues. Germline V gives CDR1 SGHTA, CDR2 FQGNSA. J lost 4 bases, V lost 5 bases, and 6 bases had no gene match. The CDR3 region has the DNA TGTGCCAGCAGCGCCCCTGGGACAGGGGGAGAGACCCAGTACTTC. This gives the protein CASSAPGTGGETQYF.

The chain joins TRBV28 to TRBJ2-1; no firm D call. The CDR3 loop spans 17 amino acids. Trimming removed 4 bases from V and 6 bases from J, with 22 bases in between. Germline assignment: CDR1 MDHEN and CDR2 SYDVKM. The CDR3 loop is CASSSNPIDSGGNEQFF. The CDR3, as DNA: TGTGCCAGCAGTTCTAACCCTATTGACTCTGGCGGCAATGAGCAGTTCTTC.

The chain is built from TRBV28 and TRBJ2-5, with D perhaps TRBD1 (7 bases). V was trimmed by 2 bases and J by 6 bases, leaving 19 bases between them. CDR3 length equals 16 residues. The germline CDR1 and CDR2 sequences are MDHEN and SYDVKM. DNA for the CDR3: TGTGCCAGCAGTTTACCGAGCGGAGGGGGCAGCCAGACCCAGTACTTC. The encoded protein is CASSLPSGGGSQTQYF. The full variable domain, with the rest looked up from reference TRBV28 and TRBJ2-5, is DVKVTQSSRYLVKRTGEKVFLECVQDMDHENMFWYRQDPGLGLRLIYFSYDVKMKEKGDIPEGYSVSREKKERFSLILESASTNQTSMYLCASSLPSGGGSQTQYFGPGTRLLVL.

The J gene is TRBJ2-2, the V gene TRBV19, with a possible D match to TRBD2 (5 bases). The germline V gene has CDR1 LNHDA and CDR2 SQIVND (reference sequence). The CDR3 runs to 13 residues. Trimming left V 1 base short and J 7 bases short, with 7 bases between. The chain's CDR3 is CASSIAGSGELFF. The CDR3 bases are TGTGCCAGTAGTATAGCGGGAAGCGGGGAGCTGTTTTTT.

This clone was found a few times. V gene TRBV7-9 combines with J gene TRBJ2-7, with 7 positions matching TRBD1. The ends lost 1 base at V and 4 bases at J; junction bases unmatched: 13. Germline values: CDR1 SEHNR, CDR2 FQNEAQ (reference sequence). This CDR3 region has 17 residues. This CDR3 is CASSLGTGTRGGYEQYF. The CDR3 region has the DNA TGTGCCAGCAGCTTAGGGACAGGCACCCGTGGGGGATACGAGCAGTACTTC.

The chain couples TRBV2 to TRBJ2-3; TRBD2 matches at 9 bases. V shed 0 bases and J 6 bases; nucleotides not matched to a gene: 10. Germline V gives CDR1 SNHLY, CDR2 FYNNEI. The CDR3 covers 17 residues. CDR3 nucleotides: TGTGCCAGCAGTGAAGCCCTTAGCGGGGGAGTATTTGATACGCAGTATTTT. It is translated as CASSEALSGGVFDTQYF.